This T cell receptor (beta chain) comes out of a study of Ad26.COV2.S vaccination and SARS-CoV-2 variants. Study-wide background: The vaccine Ad26.COV2.S was put into the muscle once, or twice with 56 days between.

In this sample, this clone turned up once. Its target is not known. Study-level results: Substantial breadth was reported for post-vaccination spike-specific CD8+ and CD4+ T cells. Recipients of vaccine and of placebo showed similar breadth of their non-spike TCR repertoires.

Germline CDR1 reads MNHEY; CDR2 reads SVGEGT. The CDR3 covers 13 residues. With 2 bases removed from V and 5 bases from J, the gap between germline ends came to 9 bases. Generated by immunoSEQ multiplex PCR, the TCRdb table keeps only in-frame clones and is missing some. The table includes approximately 420,000 clones, 88% detected once. As to treatment: roughly 18 received Ad26.COV2.S at low or high dose, single or two shots; 5 received placebo; per-sample allocation not given. All samples were drawn on day 63, counting from the first vaccine or placebo injection. An Ad26 vector expressing Wuhan-strain SARS-CoV-2 spike served as the vaccine.

The V and J genes are TRBV6-2 or TRBV6-3 and TRBJ1-2; D unclear. The starting material was peripheral blood, obtained in a trial of Ad26.COV2.S vaccine versus placebo. This clonotype was sampled from a person aged 18-60 years who received the Ad26.COV2.S COVID-19 vaccine or a placebo. The CDR3 DNA reads TGTGCCAGCAGTTACGCGGACCTTTATGGCTACACCTTC. Translation gives CASSYADLYGYTF.